This T cell receptor (beta chain) was captured by sequencing in a study of blood T cell repertoires in COVID-19. Across the study: Donors in the United States, Italy and Spain gave samples during acute or convalescent COVID-19.

The CDR3 length is 14 residues. Per germline, CDR1 SGHRS and CDR2 YFSETQ. V lost 4 bases and J 0 bases, leaving 10 bases between the germline ends. Sequencing was performed with immunoSEQ multiplex PCR; in TCRdb, only in-frame clones are kept and a portion is missing. The data show about 210,000 clones, roughly 84% seen once. The rearrangement uses TRBV5-1 and TRBJ1-1, with no clear D. This TCR came from a man aged 50-59 years with active or convalescent COVID-19. Sequencing was done on a sample of peripheral blood. The CDR3 DNA follows: TGCGCCAGCAGCCGGGGTTCTATGAACACTGAAGCTTTCTTT. Amino acids: CASSRGSMNTEAFF.